This TCR beta chain was sequenced in a study of T cells after yellow fever vaccination. MiXCR was run by TCRdb on the 5' RACE reads, yielding one entry per CDR3 protein. The table shows 450,000 to 650,000 distinct CDR3 sequences, with roughly 13% occurring only once. Germline V gene lookup returns CDR1 SGHTA and CDR2 FQGNSA. The V end lost 1 base, the J end lost 9 bases, and 10 bases lay between the germline ends. The CDR3 runs 13 residues. Study-wide findings and caveats: A minor fraction of clonotypes spanned both CD4 and CD8 compartments. Detected again after the booster were most primary-vaccination clones, at 96% CD4 and 88% CD8. It was a weaker secondary response, yet one that peaked faster, at day 5 versus 15.

In the case of this clonotype: Its antigen remains unidentified.

The starting material was PBMCs, obtained on the day of the yellow fever booster vaccination. The chain is built from TRBV7-2 and TRBJ2-1; no firm D call. The source is a man aged 30 to 39 who received the YFV17D yellow fever vaccine. The CDR3 protein is CASSLELRFEQFF. The CDR3 DNA follows: TGTGCCAGCAGCTTAGAATTACGGTTTGAGCAGTTCTTC.